This T cell receptor (beta chain) was found in a study of post-analysis software for immune sequencing data. Looking at the study overall: Patients with relapsing-remitting, secondary progressive and progressive-relapsing multiple sclerosis courses were all represented. Study-level points and caveats: F measure showed strong co-clustering of same-batch samples. Significantly lower normalized Chao1 diversity was found in patients with multiple sclerosis relative to controls. Four to six TRBV segments were more frequent in patients than controls; TRBV5-6, TRBV5-1 and TRBV20-1 belonged to this group.

Trimming shortened V by 0 bases and J by 1 base, and 7 bases separated the two germline ends. Per the germline V gene, CDR1 is SQVTM and CDR2 is ANQGSEA. This CDR3 has 15 amino acids. cDNA libraries of TCR beta carried unique molecular identifiers. TCRdb independently ran MiXCR on the PCR reads; one entry per CDR3 protein. The sample yields 150,000 to 200,000 distinct CDR3 sequences, 30% seen once. In its sample, this clonotype was seen many times. Its antigen remains unidentified. Sequencing was done on a sample of blood. The receptor comes from a girl aged 5-17 years with multiple sclerosis. The rearrangement joins TRBV29-1 to TRBJ2-6; D not certain. The CDR3 sequence: CSVEEVGSGANVLTF. The CDR3 region has the DNA TGCAGCGTTGAAGAGGTTGGGTCTGGGGCCAACGTCCTGACTTTC.